What follows describes a single TCR beta chain. The antigen is undetermined. The repertoire was sequenced with immunoSEQ multiplex PCR; TCRdb's copy has only in-frame clones and lacks some. The sample records 20,000 or so clones, around 46% being singletons. The record originates from a study of radiation and T cells in renal cell carcinoma. Treatment indicated: 15 Gy SBRT to primary tumor, nephrectomy 4 weeks later. Nephrectomy followed 15 Gy stereotactic body radiation by 4 weeks. Germline-derived CDR1 and CDR2 are MNHNY and SVGAGI (reference sequence). This CDR3 has 10 residues. V lost 8 bases, J lost 1 base, and 2 bases lay in between. Findings and caveats of the study: Compared with controls, irradiated tumors showed greater TCR clonality. Top tumor clonotypes rose in blood 2 weeks post-radiation, then contracted.

This specimen consisted of tumor tissue, obtained from a patient whose treatment included radiotherapy and nephrectomy. The genes are TRBV6-6 and TRBJ1-1; no clear D. The receptor comes from a woman aged 50 to 60 with renal cell carcinoma. CDR3 residues: CASQNTEAFF. The CDR3, as DNA: TGTGCCAGCCAGAACACTGAAGCTTTCTTT.